This is a list of T cell receptor beta chains from one sample in a study of Tregs in tolerant kidney transplant recipients. Here immunoSEQ multiplex PCR was the method, and the copy in TCRdb shows in-frame clones only, minus some. The table shows about 240,000 clones, with roughly four fifths occurring only once. The specimen sequenced was CD4+ T cells from blood. These receptors originate from a human donor in good health. Both conserved end residues are part of each CDR3. A D gene is named only where the DNA matches it firmly.

D: TRBD1
V: TRBV4-1
J: TRBJ1-1
DNA: TGCGCCAGCAGCCAAGATCAGGACAGGGGAGAAGTTTTGACTGAAGCTTTCTTT
CDR3: CASSQDQDRGEVLTEAFF

D: TRBD2
V: TRBV6-5
J: TRBJ2-7
DNA: TGTGCCAGCAGCCGACTAGCGGGACCCTACGAGCAGTACTTC
CDR3: CASSRLAGPYEQYF

D: TRBD2
V: TRBV5-4
J: TRBJ2-7
DNA: TGTGCCAGCAGCTCCGGGACTAGCTTTTCCTACGAGCAGTACTTC
CDR3: CASSSGTSFSYEQYF

D: -
V: TRBV6-5
J: TRBJ1-4
DNA: TGTGCCAGCAGTTACTCTCGGACACCGGCGAGGGAAAAACTGTTTTTT
CDR3: CASSYSRTPAREKLFF

D: -
V: TRBV29-1
J: TRBJ2-1
DNA: TGCAGCGTTCGAGAACGAAGTCCAACCTACAATGAGCAGTTCTTC
CDR3: CSVRERSPTYNEQFF

D: TRBD1
V: TRBV27
J: TRBJ1-2
DNA: TGTGCCAGCAGTTTACAGGGGGCGGGTAACTATGGCTACACCTTC
CDR3: CASSLQGAGNYGYTF

D: -
V: TRBV7-8
J: TRBJ2-4
DNA: TGTGCCAGCAGCTTAGCCCGGTCGCCGGGCATTCAGTACTTC
CDR3: CASSLARSPGIQYF

D: -
V: TRBV21-1
J: TRBJ1-2
DNA: TGTGCCAGCAGCCCCCCGGCAGGGCTTCTTAACTATGGCTACACCTTC
CDR3: CASSPPAGLLNYGYTF

D: -
V: TRBV6-6
J: TRBJ2-5
DNA: TGTGCCAGCAGTTACTCGATCTGGGAGGTGAAGGAGACCCAGTACTTC
CDR3: CASSYSIWEVKETQYF

D: TRBD2
V: TRBV5-4
J: TRBJ2-3
DNA: TGTGCCAGCAGCCCAACCCGTAGCGGGGGGACAATGTCAGATACGCAGTATTTT
CDR3: CASSPTRSGGTMSDTQYF